Included here is one TCR beta chain sequence, with context. The antigen remains undetermined. V shed 5 bases and J shed 1 base, with 18 bases lying between them. The CDR3 is made up of 16 amino acids. Germline V lookup: CDR1 GTSNPN, CDR2 SVGIG (reference sequence). Measured with immunoSEQ multiplex PCR; TCRdb has only the in-frame clones, and not every one. The sample has some 120,000 clones; around 90% are singletons. The entry originates in a study of T cell responses to AZD1222 COVID-19 vaccine. Study results and limitations: In the spike-specific TCR repertoire, nearly half reportedly target unmutated variant regions. When two AZD1222 doses had been given, Spike-specific TCR breadth and depth rose. At baseline, just 5 or 6 AZD1222 recipients tested seropositive. Repertoires were collected only later (after the peak T cell response had occurred).

The sequencing here drew on peripheral blood, taken on day 0 of MenACWY control vaccination. The gene calls are TRBV30 and TRBJ1-5, with D perhaps matching TRBD1 (5 bases). The origin of this receptor is an adult in good health. CDR3 amino acids: CAWSRWGEGSNQPQHF. The CDR3 DNA reads TGTGCCTGGTCACGGTGGGGCGAAGGGAGCAATCAGCCCCAGCATTTT.